Given below is one T cell receptor (beta chain) in context. Its antigen remains unknown. Germline CDR1 SNHLY, CDR2 FYNNEI. There are 12 residues in the CDR3. The V gene lost 3 bases and the J gene lost 8 bases, with 8 bases spanning the gap. The data belong to a study of CD8+CD57+ T cells in acquired aplastic anemia. On the study more broadly: The average for DNA from sorted CD4+ and CD8+ cells was 2.5 to 4 ug. Study-wide points: Nearly 30 was the count of CD8+ CDR3 sequences that patients shared with controls. CD8+ Simpson's diversity did not differ significantly between patients and controls.

According to the study, genomic DNA was the template for TCR beta VDJ and CDR3 profiling. TCRdb reprocessed the reads with MiXCR, giving one entry per CDR3 protein. The sample comprises 220,000 or so distinct CDR3 sequences, about 60% of which are singletons, and roughly 64% rests with the top ten. Previously, flow cytometry had revealed CD8+CD57+ cell expansion in the patients chosen for sequencing. This TCR derives from a human donor with aplastic anemia. The chain combines TRBV2 with TRBJ1-3; TRBD1 is a possible D gene (5 bases). Sequenced material: sorted CD4+, CD8+, or CD8+CD57+ T cells (not recorded which) from PBMCs. The CDR3 DNA reads TGTGCCAGCAGTGACGGGGGGTACACCATATATTTT. Its protein product is CASSDGGYTIYF.